Below are 5 T cell receptor beta chains sequenced from a single sample in a study of shared T cell receptors in the human thymus. Assay used: immunoSEQ multiplex PCR; TCRdb lists only in-frame clones, some missing. The sample shows hundreds of thousands of clones, approximately 89% of them seen only once. The data were also submitted as part of a second study, on human thymus T cells.

The sequenced sample was thymocytes. The receptors originated from a boy younger than two with a congenital heart defect.

The genes are TRBV6-6 and TRBJ2-7, with D perhaps matching TRBD1 (6 bases). CDR1 MNHNY and CDR2 SVGAGI come from the germline V gene (reference sequence). V was shortened by 3 bases and J by 3 bases, with 15 bases between the two germline ends. The CDR3 consists of 15 residues. In DNA, the CDR3 is TGTGCCAGCAGTTATTGTCAGGGGTCGGGCTACGAGCAGTACTTC. Its protein product is CASSYCQGSGYEQYF.

The chain employs TRBV2 and TRBJ2-1; tentatively, D is TRBD1 (6 bases). Trimming shortened V by 6 bases and J by 9 bases, and 18 bases separated the two germline ends. This CDR3 contains 14 residues. Germline CDR1 is SNHLY and CDR2 is FYNNEI. The CDR3 region has the DNA TGTGCCAGCAGAGGGGTCTCGGTCAGGGGTGAGCAGTTCTTC. Amino acids: CASRGVSVRGEQFF.

The chain couples TRBV4-3 to TRBJ2-3; no reliable D call. V was clipped by 0 bases and J by 2 bases, with 15 bases between them. Per germline, CDR1 LGHNA and CDR2 YSLEER. CDR3 length equals 17 residues. CDR3 in amino acids: CASSQDKELRYTDTQYF. CDR3 sequence (DNA): TGCGCCAGCAGCCAAGATAAGGAGCTTAGATACACAGATACGCAGTATTTT.

The J gene is TRBJ1-1, the V gene TRBV5-4; D gene unclear. Per germline, CDR1 SGHNT and CDR2 YYREEE (reference sequence). This CDR3 is built from 11 residues. The V gene lost 4 bases and the J gene lost 7 bases, with 8 bases spanning the gap. Here the CDR3 DNA reads TGTGCCAGCAGCCTGAGAGATGAAGCTTTCTTT. Protein product: CASSLRDEAFF. Variable domain in full (rest from reference TRBV5-4 and TRBJ1-1): ETGVTQSPTHLIKTRGQQVTLRCSSQSGHNTVSWYQQALGQGPQFIFQYYREEENGRGNFPPRFSGLQFPNYSSELNVNALELDDSALYLCASSLRDEAFFGQGTRLTVV.

This chain uses TRBV6-5 with TRBJ2-3; TRBD2 is a possible D gene (6 bases). V gave up 0 bases and J gave up 5 bases, with 15 bases separating them. Looked up from germline, CDR1 is MNHEY and CDR2 is SVGAGI. This CDR3 is built from 16 residues. For the CDR3, the DNA is TGTGCCAGCAGTTACTCGACTAGAGGCCAAGGAGATACGCAGTATTTT. It translates to CASSYSTRGQGDTQYF.